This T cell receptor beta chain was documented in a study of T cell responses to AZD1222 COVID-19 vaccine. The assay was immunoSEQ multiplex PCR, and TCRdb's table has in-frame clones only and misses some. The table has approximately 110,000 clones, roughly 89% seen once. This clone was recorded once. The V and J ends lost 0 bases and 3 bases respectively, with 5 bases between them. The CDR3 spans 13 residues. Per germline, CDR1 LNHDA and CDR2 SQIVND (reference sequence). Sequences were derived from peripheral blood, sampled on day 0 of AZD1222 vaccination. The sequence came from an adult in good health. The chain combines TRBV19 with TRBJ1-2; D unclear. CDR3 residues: CASSIDSDYGYTF. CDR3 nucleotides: TGTGCCAGTAGTATAGATTCCGACTATGGCTACACCTTC.